The next 9 T cell receptor beta chains were all read from a single sample in a study of T cell changes during pregnancy in multiple sclerosis. Generated by immunoSEQ multiplex PCR, the TCRdb table keeps only in-frame clones and is missing some. The sample lists more than 35,000 clones, 88% occurring once. Sample: CD8+ T cells from peripheral blood mononuclear cells, taken after pregnancy. These receptors all stem from a female donor in good health, enrolled as a control in a pregnancy study.

J is TRBJ1-5 and V is TRBV4-3, with 7 nucleotides matching TRBD1. V lost 4 bases, J lost 0 bases, and 6 bases stayed unmatched. Per germline, CDR1 LGHNA and CDR2 YSLEER. CDR3 size: 16 residues. Here the CDR3 reads CASSLVWDSSNQPQHF. CDR3 in DNA: TGCGCCAGCAGCCTAGTGTGGGACAGTAGCAATCAGCCCCAGCATTTT.

The chain employs TRBV7-9 and TRBJ1-2; TRBD1 might be the D (6 bases). V was clipped by 2 bases and J by 2 bases, with 18 bases between them. This CDR3 is built from 17 residues. Germline-derived CDR1 and CDR2 are SEHNR and FQNEAQ (reference sequence). CDR3 amino acids: CASSLPLGTTENYGYTF. CDR3 in DNA: TGTGCCAGCAGCTTACCCTTAGGGACAACAGAAAACTATGGCTACACCTTC.

The V gene is TRBV30, the J gene TRBJ2-1, with D unresolved. Germline loops: CDR1 GTSNPN, CDR2 SVGIG (reference sequence). The ends were cut back, 2 bases at V and 1 base at J, with 6 bases in the middle. The CDR3 totals 13 residues. The CDR3 region has the DNA TGTGCCTGGAGTACCGGGTCCTACAATGAGCAGTTCTTC. As protein: CAWSTGSYNEQFF.

V is TRBV5-6 and J is TRBJ2-2; D is unresolved. V lost 1 base, J lost 0 bases, and 10 bases lay in between. CDR1 is SGHDT and CDR2 is YYEEEE in the germline V gene. The CDR3 spans 16 residues. The CDR3 DNA is TGTGCCAGCAGCTTGAGAACAGACGCGAACACCGGGGAGCTGTTTTTT. Its protein is CASSLRTDANTGELFF.

V is TRBV11-2 and J is TRBJ2-5; 8 nucleotides line up with TRBD1. The germline gives CDR1 SGHAT, CDR2 FQNNGV. The CDR3 contains 18 residues. Trimming took 0 bases from V and 1 from J; bases not matched to a gene: 10. CDR3: CASSLDLGQGPFQETQYF. DNA of the CDR3: TGTGCCAGCAGCTTAGATTTAGGACAGGGACCCTTCCAAGAGACCCAGTACTTC.

The J gene is TRBJ2-7, the V gene TRBV30; D might be TRBD2 (7 bases). The CDR3 spans 15 residues. Germline-derived CDR1 and CDR2 are GTSNPN and SVGIG (reference sequence). Trimming removed 2 bases from V and 5 bases from J, with 19 bases in between. In nucleotides, the CDR3 is TGTGCCTGGAGTTCGGGGGAGGGGGTAGCCCACGAGCAGTACTTC. Its translation: CAWSSGEGVAHEQYF. Combining the CDR3 with reference TRBV30 and TRBJ2-7 gives the whole variable domain SQTIHQWPATLVQPVGSPLSLECTVEGTSNPNLYWYRQAAGRGLQLLFYSVGIGQISSEVPQNLSASRPQDRQFILSSKKLLLSDSGFYLCAWSSGEGVAHEQYFGPGTRLTVT.

This chain uses TRBV19 with TRBJ2-5, with D possibly being TRBD1 (5 bases). This CDR3 contains 15 residues. Germline values: CDR1 LNHDA, CDR2 SQIVND (reference sequence). V lost 3 bases and J lost 5, with 16 bases in between. The CDR3 protein is CASSIWGDSAETQYF. CDR3 in DNA: TGTGCCAGTAGTATTTGGGGCGACTCTGCGGAGACCCAGTACTTC. Variable domain in full (rest from reference TRBV19 and TRBJ2-5): DGGITQSPKYLFRKEGQNVTLSCEQNLNHDAMYWYRQDPGQGLRLIYYSQIVNDFQKGDIAEGYSVSREKKESFPLTVTSAQKNPTAFYLCASSIWGDSAETQYFGPGTRLLVL.

Only one count was recorded for this clone. This rearrangement joins TRBV5-4 to TRBJ1-1; D is unresolved. V gave up 2 bases and J gave up 1 base, with 3 bases separating them. CDR3 length: 12 residues. Germline-derived CDR1 and CDR2 are SGHNT and YYREEE (reference sequence). The CDR3 spells CASSFGNTEAFF. The CDR3 region has the DNA TGTGCCAGCAGCTTCGGGAACACTGAAGCTTTCTTT.

This sequence joins TRBV19 and TRBJ2-1, with TRBD1 identical over 8 bases. This CDR3 is 15 amino acids long. With 3 bases clipped from V and 9 bases from J, the junction kept 10 bases outside the gene matches. Germline CDR1 LNHDA, CDR2 SQIVND (reference sequence). Written as DNA, the CDR3 is TGTGCCAGTAGTATCATCCAGGGGGCGAAAAGTGAGCAGTTCTTC. Its protein is CASSIIQGAKSEQFF. Full variable domain (outside the CDR3, taken from reference TRBV19 and TRBJ2-1): DGGITQSPKYLFRKEGQNVTLSCEQNLNHDAMYWYRQDPGQGLRLIYYSQIVNDFQKGDIAEGYSVSREKKESFPLTVTSAQKNPTAFYLCASSIIQGAKSEQFFGPGTRLTVL.